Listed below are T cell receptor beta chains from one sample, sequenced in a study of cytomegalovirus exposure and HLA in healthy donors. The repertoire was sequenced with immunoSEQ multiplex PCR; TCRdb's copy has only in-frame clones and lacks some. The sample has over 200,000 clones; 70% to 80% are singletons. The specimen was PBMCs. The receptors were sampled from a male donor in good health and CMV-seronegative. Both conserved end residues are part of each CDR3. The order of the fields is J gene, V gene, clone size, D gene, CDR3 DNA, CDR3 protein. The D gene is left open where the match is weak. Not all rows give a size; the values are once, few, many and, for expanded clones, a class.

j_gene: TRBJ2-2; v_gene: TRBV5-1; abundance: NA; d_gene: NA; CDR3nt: TGCGCCAGCAGTTCCGACTTCACCGGGGAGCTGTTTTTT; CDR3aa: CASSSDFTGELFF
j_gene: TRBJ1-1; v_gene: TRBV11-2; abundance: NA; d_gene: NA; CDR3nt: TGTGCCAGCAGCTTCGAGGTGGTTTCGGGGGCTTTCTTT; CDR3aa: CASSFEVVSGAFF
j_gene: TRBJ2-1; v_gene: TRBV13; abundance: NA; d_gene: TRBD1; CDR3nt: TGTGCCAGCAGCTTGGACAGGGACAATTACAATGAGCAGTTCTTC; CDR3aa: CASSLDRDNYNEQFF
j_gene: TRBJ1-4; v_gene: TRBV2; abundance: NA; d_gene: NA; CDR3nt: TGTGCCAGCAGTGTACAGGGATCAACTAATGAAAAACTGTTTTTT; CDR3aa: CASSVQGSTNEKLFF
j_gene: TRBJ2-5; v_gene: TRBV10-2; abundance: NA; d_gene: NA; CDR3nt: TGCGCCAGCAGTCGGGTTAGCGGAGACCAAGAGACCCAGTACTTC; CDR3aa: CASSRVSGDQETQYF
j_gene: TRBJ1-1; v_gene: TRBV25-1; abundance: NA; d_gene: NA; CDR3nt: TGTGCCAGCAGTGCACGCCGGGACATTAACACTGAAGCTTTCTTT; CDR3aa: CASSARRDINTEAFF
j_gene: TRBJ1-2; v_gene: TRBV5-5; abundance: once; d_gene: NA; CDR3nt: TGTGCCAGCAGCCTAGCCGAGAGCTATGGCTACACCTTC; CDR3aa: CASSLAESYGYTF
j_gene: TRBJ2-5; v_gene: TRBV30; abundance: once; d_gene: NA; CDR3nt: TGTGCCTGGAGTCCTTCGGAGACCCAGTACTTC; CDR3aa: CAWSPSETQYF
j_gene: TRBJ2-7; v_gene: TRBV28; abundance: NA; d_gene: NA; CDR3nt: TGTGCCAGCAGACAGGGTGTAGAGTACGAGCAGTACTTC; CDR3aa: CASRQGVEYEQYF
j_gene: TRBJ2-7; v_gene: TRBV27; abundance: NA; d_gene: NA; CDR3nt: TGTGCCAGCAGTTTAGTCCTCTCTGGGCTCTACGAGCAGTACTTC; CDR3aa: CASSLVLSGLYEQYF
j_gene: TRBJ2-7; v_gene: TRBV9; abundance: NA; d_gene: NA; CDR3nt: TGTGCCAGCAGCTTCCTCCCCGGAGGGGACGAGGGCGAGCAGTACTTC; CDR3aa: CASSFLPGGDEGEQYF
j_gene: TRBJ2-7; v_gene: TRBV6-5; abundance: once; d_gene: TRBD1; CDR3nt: TGTGCTAGCAGTTACTTCGGGACAGGCGAATACGAGCAGTACTTC; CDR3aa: CASSYFGTGEYEQYF
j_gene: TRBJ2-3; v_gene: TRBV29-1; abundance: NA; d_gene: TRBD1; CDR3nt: TGCAGCGCTGAAAGGCGACAGGGGACAACAGATACGCAGTATTTT; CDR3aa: CSAERRQGTTDTQYF
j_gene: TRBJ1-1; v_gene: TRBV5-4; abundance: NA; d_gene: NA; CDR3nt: TGTGCCAGCAGCGCGAGGAATACGGGGAGGACTGAAGCTTTCTTT; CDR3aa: CASSARNTGRTEAFF
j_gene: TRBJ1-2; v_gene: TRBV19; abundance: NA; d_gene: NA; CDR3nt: TGTGCCAGTAGTATAGCAGGGGATGGCTACACCTTC; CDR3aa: CASSIAGDGYTF
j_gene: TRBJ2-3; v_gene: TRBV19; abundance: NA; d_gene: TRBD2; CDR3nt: TGTGCCAGTAGTAGCGGGAGGGCCCGAGCAGATACGCAGTATTTT; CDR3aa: CASSSGRARADTQYF
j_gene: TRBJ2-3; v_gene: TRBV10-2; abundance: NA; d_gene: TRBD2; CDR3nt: TGCGCCAGCAGTGGGGGACTAGCGGGAGTAGCAGATACGCAGTATTTT; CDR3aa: CASSGGLAGVADTQYF
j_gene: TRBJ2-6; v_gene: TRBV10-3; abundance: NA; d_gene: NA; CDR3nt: TGTGCCATCAGTGAGGGAGGAACCGGGGCCAACGTCCTGACTTTC; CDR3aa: CAISEGGTGANVLTF
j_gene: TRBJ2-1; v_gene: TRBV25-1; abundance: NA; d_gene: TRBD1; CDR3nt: TGTGCCAGCAGTGAACGAGGCAGGGGGTACAATGAGCAGTTCTTC; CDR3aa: CASSERGRGYNEQFF
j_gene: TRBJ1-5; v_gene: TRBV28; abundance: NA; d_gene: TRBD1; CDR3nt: TGTGCCAGCAGTTTTAGGGACAGGACGTATTTT; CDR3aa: CASSFRDRTYF
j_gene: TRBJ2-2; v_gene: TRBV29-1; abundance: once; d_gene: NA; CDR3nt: TGCAGCGTTGAGGGTTCGGGGTGGGAGCTGTTTTTT; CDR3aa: CSVEGSGWELFF
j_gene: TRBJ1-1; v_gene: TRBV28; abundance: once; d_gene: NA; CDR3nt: TGTGCCAGCAGCCTATTTACAGGGTTGGACACTGAAGCTTTCTTT; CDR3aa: CASSLFTGLDTEAFF
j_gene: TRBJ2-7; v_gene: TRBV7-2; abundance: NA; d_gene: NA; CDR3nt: TGTGCCAGCAGCGTTATGAGTGAGCAGTACTTC; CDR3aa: CASSVMSEQYF
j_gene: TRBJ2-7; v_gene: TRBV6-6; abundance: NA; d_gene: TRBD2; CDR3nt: TGTGCCAGCAGTTACTGGACTAGCGGGAGAGAAGACGAGCAGTACTTC; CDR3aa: CASSYWTSGREDEQYF
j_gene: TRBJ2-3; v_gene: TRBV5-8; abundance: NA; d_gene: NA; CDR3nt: TGTGCCAGCAGCCTCCGACTAGGCGACACAGATACGCAGTATTTT; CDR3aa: CASSLRLGDTDTQYF
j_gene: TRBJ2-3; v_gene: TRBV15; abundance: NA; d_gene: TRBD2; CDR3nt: TGTGCCACCAGCAGATTAGCGGGAGGCACAGATACGCAGTATTTT; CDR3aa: CATSRLAGGTDTQYF
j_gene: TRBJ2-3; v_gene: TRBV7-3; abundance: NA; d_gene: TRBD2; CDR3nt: TGTGCCAGCAGCTCCAATAGCGGGAGTGGAGATACGCAGTATTTT; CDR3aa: CASSSNSGSGDTQYF
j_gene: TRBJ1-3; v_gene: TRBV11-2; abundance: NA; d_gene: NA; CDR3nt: TGTGCCAGCAGCTTACTCACGAGCTCTGGAAACACCATATATTTT; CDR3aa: CASSLLTSSGNTIYF
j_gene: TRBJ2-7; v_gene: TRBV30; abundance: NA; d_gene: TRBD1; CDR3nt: TGTGCCTGGAACTGGGACAGTTCCGAGCAGTACTTC; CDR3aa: CAWNWDSSEQYF